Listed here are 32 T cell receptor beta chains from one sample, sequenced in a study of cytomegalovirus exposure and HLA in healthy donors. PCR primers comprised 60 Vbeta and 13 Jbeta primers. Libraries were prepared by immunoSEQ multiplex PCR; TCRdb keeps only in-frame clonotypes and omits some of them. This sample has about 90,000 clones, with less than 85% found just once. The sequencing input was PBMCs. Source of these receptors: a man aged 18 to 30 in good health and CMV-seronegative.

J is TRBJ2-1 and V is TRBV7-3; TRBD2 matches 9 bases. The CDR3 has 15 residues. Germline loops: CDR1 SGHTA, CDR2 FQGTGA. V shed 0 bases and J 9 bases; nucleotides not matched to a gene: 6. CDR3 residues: CASSLTSGRSGEQFF. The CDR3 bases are TGTGCCAGCAGCTTAACTAGCGGGAGATCAGGTGAGCAGTTCTTC.

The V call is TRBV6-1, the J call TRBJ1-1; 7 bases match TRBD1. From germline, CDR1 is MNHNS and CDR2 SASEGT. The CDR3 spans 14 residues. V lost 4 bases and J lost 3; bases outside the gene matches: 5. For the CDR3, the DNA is TGTGCCAGCAGTGTAAGACAGGGCCACACTGAAGCTTTCTTT. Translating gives CASSVRQGHTEAFF.

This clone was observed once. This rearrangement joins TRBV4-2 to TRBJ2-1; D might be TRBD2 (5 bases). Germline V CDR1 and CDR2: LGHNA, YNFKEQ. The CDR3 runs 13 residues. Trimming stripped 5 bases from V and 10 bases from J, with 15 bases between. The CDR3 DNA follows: TGTGCCAGCAGCGAAAGCCGACTACGAGAGCAGTTCTTC. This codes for CASSESRLREQFF.

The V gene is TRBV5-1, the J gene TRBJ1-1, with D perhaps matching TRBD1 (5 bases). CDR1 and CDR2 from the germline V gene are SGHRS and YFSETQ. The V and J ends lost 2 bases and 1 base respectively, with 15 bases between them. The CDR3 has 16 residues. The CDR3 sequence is CASSFGGMKRNTEAFF. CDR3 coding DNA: TGCGCCAGCAGCTTCGGGGGGATGAAGAGGAACACTGAAGCTTTCTTT.

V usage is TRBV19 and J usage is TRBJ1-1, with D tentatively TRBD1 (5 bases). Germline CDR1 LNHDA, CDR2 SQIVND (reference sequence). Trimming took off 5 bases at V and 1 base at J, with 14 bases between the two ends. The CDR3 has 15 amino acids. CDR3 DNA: TGTGCCAGTAGTTGGGGGGATCTAAGGAACACTGAAGCTTTCTTT. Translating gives CASSWGDLRNTEAFF.

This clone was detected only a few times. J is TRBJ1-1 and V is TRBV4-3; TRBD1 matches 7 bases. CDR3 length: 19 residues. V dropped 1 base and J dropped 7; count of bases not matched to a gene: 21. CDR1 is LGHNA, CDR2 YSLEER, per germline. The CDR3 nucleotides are TGCGCCAGCAGCCAAGTAACGCGCTTGATGGGACAGCAGGGGAATGAAGCTTTCTTT. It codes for CASSQVTRLMGQQGNEAFF.

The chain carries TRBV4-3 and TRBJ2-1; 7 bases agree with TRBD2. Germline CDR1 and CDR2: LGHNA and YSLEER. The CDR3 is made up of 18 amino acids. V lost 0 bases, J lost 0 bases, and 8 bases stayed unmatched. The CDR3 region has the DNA TGCGCCAGCAGCCAAGACTCCTTAGCGGGTAGCTCCTACAATGAGCAGTTCTTC. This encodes CASSQDSLAGSSYNEQFF.

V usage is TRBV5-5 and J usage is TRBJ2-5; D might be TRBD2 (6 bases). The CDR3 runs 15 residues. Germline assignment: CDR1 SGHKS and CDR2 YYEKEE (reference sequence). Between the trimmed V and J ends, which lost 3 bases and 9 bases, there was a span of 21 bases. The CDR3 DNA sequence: TGTGCCAGCAGCTCCACCGGGACTGGAGGATGGGCCCAGTACTTC. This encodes CASSSTGTGGWAQYF.

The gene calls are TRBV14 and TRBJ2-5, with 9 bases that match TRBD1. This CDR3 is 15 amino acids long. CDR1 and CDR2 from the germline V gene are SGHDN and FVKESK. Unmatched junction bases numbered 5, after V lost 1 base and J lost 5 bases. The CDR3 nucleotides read TGTGCCAGCAGCCAAGTGACAGGGGGAGAGGAGACCCAGTACTTC. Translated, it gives CASSQVTGGEETQYF.

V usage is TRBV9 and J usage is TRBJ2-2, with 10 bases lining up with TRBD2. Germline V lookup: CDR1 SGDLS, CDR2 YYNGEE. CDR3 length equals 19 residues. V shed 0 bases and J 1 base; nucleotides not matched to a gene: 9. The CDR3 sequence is CASSVGPAGGPRNTGELFF. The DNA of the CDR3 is TGTGCCAGCAGCGTAGGTCCAGCGGGAGGGCCACGGAACACCGGGGAGCTGTTTTTT.

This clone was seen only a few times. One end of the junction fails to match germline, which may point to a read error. CDR3 coding DNA: TGCGATAATGGGCTAGCGGGTTACGAGCAGTACTTC. Translating gives CDNGLAGYEQYF. This chain connects TRBV9 to TRBJ2-7; TRBD2 matches 8 bases. Germline CDR1 reads SGDLS; CDR2 reads YYNGEE. This CDR3 is built from 12 residues.

CDR3: CASSLAHSGNTIYF. In DNA, the CDR3 is TGTGCCAGCAGCTTGGCTCACTCTGGAAACACCATATATTTT. This rearrangement joins TRBV27 to TRBJ1-3; D is unresolved. Deletions cut 6 bases from V and 0 bases from J, with 9 bases between. The CDR3 runs to 14 residues. Germline CDR1 MNHEY, CDR2 SMNVEV (reference sequence).

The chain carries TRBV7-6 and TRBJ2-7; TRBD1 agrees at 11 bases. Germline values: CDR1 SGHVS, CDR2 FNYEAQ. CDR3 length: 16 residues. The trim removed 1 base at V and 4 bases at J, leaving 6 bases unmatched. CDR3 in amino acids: CASSLGGTGGQYEQYF. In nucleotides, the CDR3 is TGTGCCAGCAGCTTAGGAGGGACAGGGGGTCAGTACGAGCAGTACTTC.

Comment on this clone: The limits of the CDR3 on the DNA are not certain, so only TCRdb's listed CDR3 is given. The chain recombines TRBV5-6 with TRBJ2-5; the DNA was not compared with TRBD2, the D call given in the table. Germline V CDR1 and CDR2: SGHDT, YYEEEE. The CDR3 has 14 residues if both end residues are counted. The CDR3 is CASSSSEVRGTQYF.

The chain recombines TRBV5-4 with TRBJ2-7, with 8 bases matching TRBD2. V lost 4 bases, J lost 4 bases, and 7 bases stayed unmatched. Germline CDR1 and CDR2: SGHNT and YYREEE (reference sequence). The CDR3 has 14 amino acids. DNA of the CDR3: TGTGCCAGCAGCCCGAAATCTAGCGGGTACGAGCAGTACTTC. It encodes CASSPKSSGYEQYF. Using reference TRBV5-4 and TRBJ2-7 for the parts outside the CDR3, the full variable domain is ETGVTQSPTHLIKTRGQQVTLRCSSQSGHNTVSWYQQALGQGPQFIFQYYREEENGRGNFPPRFSGLQFPNYSSELNVNALELDDSALYLCASSPKSSGYEQYFGPGTRLTVT.

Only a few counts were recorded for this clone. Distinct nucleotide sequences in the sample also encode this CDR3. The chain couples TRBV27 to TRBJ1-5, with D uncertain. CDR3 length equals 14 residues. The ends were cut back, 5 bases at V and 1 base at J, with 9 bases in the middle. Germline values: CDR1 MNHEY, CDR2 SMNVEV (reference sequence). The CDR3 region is CASSLRESNQPQHF. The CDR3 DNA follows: TGTGCCAGCAGTCTCCGGGAGAGCAATCAGCCCCAGCATTTT.

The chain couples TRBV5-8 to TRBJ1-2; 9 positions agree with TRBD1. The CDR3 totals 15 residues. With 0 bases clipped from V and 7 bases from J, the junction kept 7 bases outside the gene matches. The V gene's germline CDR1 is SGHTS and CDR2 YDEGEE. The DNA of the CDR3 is TGTGCCAGCAGCTTGGGTGGACAGGGGTTTCTTGGCTACACCTTC. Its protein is CASSLGGQGFLGYTF.

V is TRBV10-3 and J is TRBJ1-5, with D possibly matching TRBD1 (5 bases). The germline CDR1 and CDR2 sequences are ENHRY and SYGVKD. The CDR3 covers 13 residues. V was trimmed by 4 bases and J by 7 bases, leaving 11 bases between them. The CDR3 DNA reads TGTGCCATCAGTGGCAGGGTTGAGCAGCCCCAGCATTTT. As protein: CAISGRVEQPQHF.

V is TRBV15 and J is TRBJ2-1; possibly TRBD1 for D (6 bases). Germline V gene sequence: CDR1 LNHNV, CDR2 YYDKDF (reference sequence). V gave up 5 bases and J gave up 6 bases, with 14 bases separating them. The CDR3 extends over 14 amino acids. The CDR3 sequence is CATSGQGLFNEQFF. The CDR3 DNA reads TGTGCCACCAGCGGGCAGGGGCTTTTCAATGAGCAGTTCTTC.

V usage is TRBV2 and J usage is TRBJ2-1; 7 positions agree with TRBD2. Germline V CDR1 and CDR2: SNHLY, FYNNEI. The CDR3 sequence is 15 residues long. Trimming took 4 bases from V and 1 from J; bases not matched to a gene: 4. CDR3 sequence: CASSGSGGSYNEQFF. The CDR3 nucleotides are TGTGCCAGCAGTGGGTCCGGGGGGTCCTACAATGAGCAGTTCTTC.

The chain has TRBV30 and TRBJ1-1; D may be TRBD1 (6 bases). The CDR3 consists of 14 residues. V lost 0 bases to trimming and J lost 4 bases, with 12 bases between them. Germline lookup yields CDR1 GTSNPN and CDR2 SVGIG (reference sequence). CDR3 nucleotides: TGTGCCTGGAGTGTAAACAGGGTGGGCACTGAAGCTTTCTTT. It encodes CAWSVNRVGTEAFF.

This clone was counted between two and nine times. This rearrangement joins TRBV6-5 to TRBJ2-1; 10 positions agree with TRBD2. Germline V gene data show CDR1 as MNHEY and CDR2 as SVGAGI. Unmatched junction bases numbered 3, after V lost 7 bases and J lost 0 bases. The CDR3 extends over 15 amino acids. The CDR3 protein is CASKQREGSYNEQFF. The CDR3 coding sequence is TGTGCCAGCAAACAGCGGGAGGGCTCCTACAATGAGCAGTTCTTC.

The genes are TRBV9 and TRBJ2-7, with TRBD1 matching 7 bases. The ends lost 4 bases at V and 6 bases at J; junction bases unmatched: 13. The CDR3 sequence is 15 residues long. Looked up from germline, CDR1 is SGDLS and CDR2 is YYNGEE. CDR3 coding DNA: TGTGCCAGCAGCACTACCGGGACAGAGATATCCGAGCAGTACTTC. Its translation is CASSTTGTEISEQYF.

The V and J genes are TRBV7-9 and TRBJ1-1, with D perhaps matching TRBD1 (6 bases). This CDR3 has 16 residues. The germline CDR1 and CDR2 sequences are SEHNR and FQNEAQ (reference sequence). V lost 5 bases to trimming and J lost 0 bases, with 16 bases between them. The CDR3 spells CASSATDSGLNTEAFF. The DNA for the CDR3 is TGTGCCAGCAGCGCCACGGACAGCGGATTGAACACTGAAGCTTTCTTT.

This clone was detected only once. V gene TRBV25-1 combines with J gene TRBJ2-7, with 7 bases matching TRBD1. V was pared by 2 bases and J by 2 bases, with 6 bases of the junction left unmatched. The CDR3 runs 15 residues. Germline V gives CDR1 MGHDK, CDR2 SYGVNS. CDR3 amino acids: CASSEEGALAYEQYF. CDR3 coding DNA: TGTGCCAGCAGTGAAGAGGGGGCGTTAGCCTACGAGCAGTACTTC.

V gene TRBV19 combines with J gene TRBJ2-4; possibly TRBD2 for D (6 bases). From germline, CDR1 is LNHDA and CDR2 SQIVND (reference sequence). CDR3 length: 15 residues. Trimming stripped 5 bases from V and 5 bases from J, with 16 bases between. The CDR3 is CASSWIPGLQNIQYF. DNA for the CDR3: TGTGCCAGTAGTTGGATCCCGGGACTGCAAAACATTCAGTACTTC.

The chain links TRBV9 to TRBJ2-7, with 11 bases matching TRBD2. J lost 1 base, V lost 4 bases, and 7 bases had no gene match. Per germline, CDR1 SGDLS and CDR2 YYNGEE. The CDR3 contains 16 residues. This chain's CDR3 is CASSPSGTSGSYEQYF. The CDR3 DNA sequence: TGTGCCAGCAGCCCCTCTGGGACTAGCGGATCCTACGAGCAGTACTTC.

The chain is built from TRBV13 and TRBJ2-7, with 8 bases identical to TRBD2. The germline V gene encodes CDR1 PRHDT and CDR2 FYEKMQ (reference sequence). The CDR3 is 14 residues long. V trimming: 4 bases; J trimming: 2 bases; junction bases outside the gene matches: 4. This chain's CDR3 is CASSSGTRAYEQYF. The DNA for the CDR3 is TGTGCCAGCAGCTCCGGGACTAGAGCCTACGAGCAGTACTTC.

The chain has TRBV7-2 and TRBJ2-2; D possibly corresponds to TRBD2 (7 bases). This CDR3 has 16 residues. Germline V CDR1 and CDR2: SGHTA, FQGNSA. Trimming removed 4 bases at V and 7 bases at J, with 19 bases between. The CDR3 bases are TGTGCCAGCAGCTCCTGGGGGGGGGCCGGCGGCGGGGAGCTGTTTTTT. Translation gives CASSSWGGAGGGELFF.

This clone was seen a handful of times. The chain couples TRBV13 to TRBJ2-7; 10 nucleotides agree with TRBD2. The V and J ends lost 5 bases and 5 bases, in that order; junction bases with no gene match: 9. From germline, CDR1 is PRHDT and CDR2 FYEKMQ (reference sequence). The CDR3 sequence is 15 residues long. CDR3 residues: CASSEVGLAGDEQYF. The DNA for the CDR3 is TGTGCCAGCAGCGAAGTGGGGCTAGCGGGAGACGAGCAGTACTTC.

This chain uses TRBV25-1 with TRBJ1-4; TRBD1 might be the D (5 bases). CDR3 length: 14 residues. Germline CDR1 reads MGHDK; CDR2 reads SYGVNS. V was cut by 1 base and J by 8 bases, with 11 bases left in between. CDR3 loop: CASSELPGREKLFF. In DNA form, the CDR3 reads TGTGCCAGCAGTGAATTGCCAGGGAGGGAAAAACTGTTTTTT.

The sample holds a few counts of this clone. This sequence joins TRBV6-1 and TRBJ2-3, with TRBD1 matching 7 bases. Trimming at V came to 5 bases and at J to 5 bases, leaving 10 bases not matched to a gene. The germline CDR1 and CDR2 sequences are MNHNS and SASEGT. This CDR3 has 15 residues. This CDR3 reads CASSPGTDVGDTQYF. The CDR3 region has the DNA TGTGCCAGCAGTCCGGGGACAGATGTTGGAGATACGCAGTATTTT.